The 4 T cell receptor beta chains listed next were all sequenced from one sample in a study of blood T cell repertoires in COVID-19. The table came from immunoSEQ multiplex PCR; TCRdb's copy has only in-frame clones and leaves some out. The data show approximately 250,000 clones, with about 89% seen just once and approximately 9% held by the top ten. Sequencing was carried out using peripheral blood. The receptors shown here come from a man in his forties with active or convalescent COVID-19.

This chain links TRBV9 with TRBJ2-2; TRBD2 aligns across 13 bases. The CDR3 is 19 residues long. The ends lost 0 bases at V and 0 bases at J; junction bases unmatched: 5. Germline loops: CDR1 SGDLS, CDR2 YYNGEE. The CDR3 reads CASSVGLGLAGTNTGELFF. DNA of the CDR3: TGTGCCAGCAGCGTAGGTCTGGGACTAGCGGGGACGAACACCGGGGAGCTGTTTTTT.

The chain carries TRBV6-1 and TRBJ1-2; D gene ambiguous. The V end was cut by 2 bases, the J end by 4 bases, with 14 bases between. From germline, CDR1 is MNHNS and CDR2 SASEGT. CDR3 length: 15 residues. The CDR3 coding sequence is TGTGCCAGCAGTGAATCCTGGGGAGTCGGCTATGGCTACACCTTC. Translation: CASSESWGVGYGYTF.

This clone was counted only a few times. The chain has TRBV12-3 or TRBV12-4 and TRBJ2-5; 8 bases are shared with TRBD1. V lost 10 bases, J lost 3 bases, and 4 bases stayed unmatched. The CDR3 is 12 amino acids. The chain's CDR3 is CATRGLEETQYF. CDR3 nucleotides: TGTGCCACCAGGGGGCTAGAAGAGACCCAGTACTTC.

The V and J genes are TRBV30 and TRBJ1-5; 8 nucleotides line up with TRBD1. The ends lost 0 bases at V and 7 bases at J; junction bases unmatched: 8. The CDR3 extends over 15 amino acids. Per germline, CDR1 GTSNPN and CDR2 SVGIG (reference sequence). CDR3 region: CAWSVGSDRVQPQHF. In nucleotides, the CDR3 is TGTGCCTGGAGTGTCGGGTCGGACAGGGTGCAGCCCCAGCATTTT.